This T cell receptor (beta chain) was documented in a study of radiation and T cells in renal cell carcinoma. As to time point: blood 4 weeks post-SBRT, at nephrectomy. As to treatment: 15 Gy SBRT to primary tumor, nephrectomy 4 weeks later. V gave up 4 bases and J gave up 0 bases, with 9 bases separating them. The length of the CDR3 is 14 residues. The germline V gene encodes CDR1 SGHRS and CDR2 YFSETQ. Method: immunoSEQ multiplex PCR; TCRdb's copy keeps in-frame clones and lacks some. Of approximately 65,000 clones listed, more than 60% are singletons. The origin of this receptor is a man between 60 and 70 years old with renal cell carcinoma. V is TRBV5-1 and J is TRBJ2-3; D not resolved. The material sequenced was blood, taken from a patient whose treatment included radiotherapy and nephrectomy. The CDR3 sequence is CASSTATSTDTQYF. In nucleotides, the CDR3 is TGCGCCAGCAGCACTGCCACTAGCACAGATACGCAGTATTTT.